This T cell receptor beta chain was sequenced for a study of blood T cell repertoires in COVID-19. Study at large: Acute-phase and convalescent COVID-19 samples originated in the United States, Italy and Spain.

Per germline, CDR1 LNHDA and CDR2 SQIVND (reference sequence). Trimming removed 8 bases from V and 1 base from J, with 11 bases in between. The CDR3 is 13 amino acids. As processed by the authors: Nucleated cell number was recorded as an estimate derived from reference gene primer amplification. Produced via immunoSEQ multiplex PCR; TCRdb's table is partial and in-frame only. V, J and clone size are those of that table, while D and trimming were read from the DNA. The sample holds about 260,000 clones, over 75% seen once. The source of this sequence is a human donor in a cohort sampled during active COVID-19. The sequenced sample was peripheral blood. The rearrangement uses TRBV19 and TRBJ1-1, with D perhaps TRBD1 (5 bases). The CDR3 loop reads CASQGIQNTEAFF. The CDR3 bases are TGTGCCAGTCAGGGAATACAGAACACTGAAGCTTTCTTT.